The rows below give T cell receptor beta chains drawn from one sample of a study of blood T cell repertoires in COVID-19. The repertoire was sequenced with immunoSEQ multiplex PCR; TCRdb's copy has only in-frame clones and lacks some. There are nearly 70,000 clones in the sample; roughly nine tenths occur only once, and around 3.5% lies in the top ten. Specimen: peripheral blood. Receptor source: a woman in her forties or fifties with COVID-19, enrolled during active disease. Each CDR3 is given with its conserved first and last residue. Fields, in order: CDR3 DNA, CDR3 protein, J gene, D gene, V gene, clone size. A D gene is named only where the DNA matches it firmly. The size entry is marked missing in some rows and otherwise reads once, few, many or a size class.

TGTGCCAGCAGCTTACTCACTCCGAGGGCAACTAATGAAAAACTGTTTTTT	CASSLLTPRATNEKLFF	TRBJ1-4	NA	TRBV7-8	few
TGTGCCAGTGGAGACCCTGACGGTTTCAATCAGCCCCAGCATTTT	CASGDPDGFNQPQHF	TRBJ1-5	NA	TRBV19	NA
TGCAGCGCCAGTAGCGGGTTAGCCTACAATGAGCAGTTCTTC	CSASSGLAYNEQFF	TRBJ2-1	TRBD2	TRBV29-1	NA
TGTGCCAGCAGCCGAACTAGTCCGAACACAGATACGCAGTATTTT	CASSRTSPNTDTQYF	TRBJ2-3	NA	TRBV3-1/TRBV3-2	NA
TGTGCCAGCAGTTATTCGTACTCCTACGAGCAGTACTTC	CASSYSYSYEQYF	TRBJ2-7	NA	TRBV6-6	NA
TGTGCCAGCATGAGACTACTCCTCGGGCCCCTCCACTTT	CASMRLLLGPLHF	TRBJ1-6	NA	TRBV27	NA
TGTGCCAGCAGGGAGTTACAGGGGGCGAGGACCGGGGAGCTGTTTTTT	CASRELQGARTGELFF	TRBJ2-2	TRBD1	TRBV28	NA
TGTGCCAGCACCTTTTGGACAGGTGACTCCTACAATGAGCAGTTCTTC	CASTFWTGDSYNEQFF	TRBJ2-1	TRBD1	TRBV7-9	NA
TGTGCCTGGAGTAGGGCCCCTTACTCGGGGGAGCAGTACTTC	CAWSRAPYSGEQYF	TRBJ2-7	NA	TRBV30	NA
TGTGCCAGCAGTTTTAGCCGAGGATTTGGACAGCCCCAGCATTTT	CASSFSRGFGQPQHF	TRBJ1-5	NA	TRBV28	few
TGTGCCAGCAGTCCACCCGGGACAAGGCGCTCTGGGGCCAACGTCCTGACTTTC	CASSPPGTRRSGANVLTF	TRBJ2-6	NA	TRBV6-6	NA
TGTGCCAGCTCGCCCCGGAGGGCGGGAGGCGACACCGGGGAGCTGTTTTTT	CASSPRRAGGDTGELFF	TRBJ2-2	TRBD2	TRBV18	NA
TGTGCCAGCAGCTTAAGGCGGGAGGGATCGGGAAATGAGCAGTTCTTC	CASSLRREGSGNEQFF	TRBJ2-1	TRBD2	TRBV11-3	NA
TGCGCCAGCAGCTCAGACAGGGTCGGGTTTAATGAAAAACTGTTTTTT	CASSSDRVGFNEKLFF	TRBJ1-4	TRBD1	TRBV5-1	NA
TGTGCCAGTAGTTTCCCGAACGAGGTAGCCAAAAACATTCAGTACTTC	CASSFPNEVAKNIQYF	TRBJ2-4	NA	TRBV19	NA
TGTGCCAGTAGTAAAAGGACAGAGTCCTACAATGAGCAGTTCTTC	CASSKRTESYNEQFF	TRBJ2-1	NA	TRBV19	NA
TGCGCCAGCAGTGAAGAGGGAAGCAATCAGCCCCAGCATTTT	CASSEEGSNQPQHF	TRBJ1-5	NA	TRBV10-2	once
TGTGCCAGCAGACGGGACACCACCGGGGAGCTGTTTTTT	CASRRDTTGELFF	TRBJ2-2	NA	TRBV7-9	NA
TGTGCCAGCAGTGGCATCAGGGGCCACGGGGAGCTGTTTTTT	CASSGIRGHGELFF	TRBJ2-2	NA	TRBV25-1	NA
TGTGCCTGGAGTCCCTCTAGCGGGAGTTTCTCCTACAATGAGCAGTTCTTC	CAWSPSSGSFSYNEQFF	TRBJ2-1	TRBD2	TRBV30	NA
TGTGCCAGTAGTATTTGGCAGGGTGGGCACAATGAGCAGTTCTTC	CASSIWQGGHNEQFF	TRBJ2-1	NA	TRBV19	NA
TGTGCCAGCAGCGCGGGATGGGCAAGATATCCCCTCCACTTT	CASSAGWARYPLHF	TRBJ1-6	NA	TRBV11-2	NA
TGTGCCAGCAGTTTAGCCCGGTACAATGAGCAGTTCTTC	CASSLARYNEQFF	TRBJ2-1	NA	TRBV27	NA
TGTGCCACCAGTGATTTATCAGGGGTAGCTTTCTTT	CATSDLSGVAFF	TRBJ1-1	NA	TRBV24-1	NA
TGTGCCAGCAGCCGGGATCTACCCTACGAGCAGTACTTC	CASSRDLPYEQYF	TRBJ2-7	NA	TRBV11-2	NA
TGTGCCAGCAGCTTAGAGGGACTAGCCGTTTCTCATGAGCAGTTCTTC	CASSLEGLAVSHEQFF	TRBJ2-1	TRBD2	TRBV13	once
TGTGCCAGCAGCTACGCCCAAGGGGGCGGCCTGGTGGCCCAGTACTTC	CASSYAQGGGLVAQYF	TRBJ2-5	TRBD1	TRBV7-8	NA
TGCAGTGCTAGTTCCCAGGGGGTTAATCAGCCCCAGCATTTT	CSASSQGVNQPQHF	TRBJ1-5	TRBD1	TRBV20-1	few
TGTGCCAGCAGTTCCCACCACGGGACAGGGGGCGTAGATACGCAGTATTTT	CASSSHHGTGGVDTQYF	TRBJ2-3	TRBD1	TRBV28	few
TGTGCCAGCAGCCCCTCCCCCCTATCGAACACTGAAGCTTTCTTT	CASSPSPLSNTEAFF	TRBJ1-1	NA	TRBV21-1	NA
TGTGCCAGCAGCCCGAGTCGGTCGGGGTACGAGCAGTACTTC	CASSPSRSGYEQYF	TRBJ2-7	NA	TRBV11-3	NA
TGCGCCAGCAGCTCGAGCAACGGGGAGGGCTACACCTTC	CASSSSNGEGYTF	TRBJ1-2	NA	TRBV5-1	NA
TGTGCCAGCAGCTTAGGTTCGGGATCCTACGAGCAGTACTTC	CASSLGSGSYEQYF	TRBJ2-7	NA	TRBV7-2	many
TGTGCCAGCAGCTTTGCCATTGGAGGGCCCACAGATACGCAGTATTTT	CASSFAIGGPTDTQYF	TRBJ2-3	NA	TRBV5-4	NA
TGTGCCAGCAGCTTAGATCGGAGCGGGAGGGCCCCAACAGATACGCAGTATTTT	CASSLDRSGRAPTDTQYF	TRBJ2-3	TRBD2	TRBV11-3	NA
TGTGCCAGCAGCCCCGGACTAGCGGGAGGGTCCTACAATGAGCAGTTCTTC	CASSPGLAGGSYNEQFF	TRBJ2-1	TRBD2	TRBV5-4	once
TGTGCCAGCAGTCGGGACAGGGACGGATCACCCCTCCACTTT	CASSRDRDGSPLHF	TRBJ1-6	TRBD1	TRBV28	NA
TGTGCCAGCAGTGCGGGAAACAGGGGAAGCACAGATACGCAGTATTTT	CASSAGNRGSTDTQYF	TRBJ2-3	TRBD1	TRBV2	NA
TGTGCCAGCAGTCTACAGGGGGCTGGGGACACCATATATTTT	CASSLQGAGDTIYF	TRBJ1-3	TRBD1	TRBV6-6	once
TGTGCCATCAGTGAGGGCGGGGGGCCCTGGAAAAATGAGCAGTTCTTC	CAISEGGGPWKNEQFF	TRBJ2-1	TRBD2	TRBV10-3	NA
TGTGCCAGTAGTATTCGGGGAACCGGGGAGCTGTTTTTT	CASSIRGTGELFF	TRBJ2-2	NA	TRBV19	NA
TGTGCCAGCAGAACAAACTATGGCTACACCTTC	CASRTNYGYTF	TRBJ1-2	NA	TRBV27	NA
TGTGCCAGCAGCTTAGCGGGAGAGACCTACGAGCAGTACTTC	CASSLAGETYEQYF	TRBJ2-7	NA	TRBV7-2	NA
TGTGCCAGCAGTGAAAGCGGGAGCACCGGGGAGCTGTTTTTT	CASSESGSTGELFF	TRBJ2-2	TRBD2	TRBV6-4	medium-sized
TGTGCCATCAGTGACGCCGCTGGGAGCAAAAACATTCAGTACTTC	CAISDAAGSKNIQYF	TRBJ2-4	NA	TRBV10-3	NA
TGTGCCAGCAGCTTTCCAGCGGGAGGATCCTACAATGAGCAGTTCTTC	CASSFPAGGSYNEQFF	TRBJ2-1	TRBD2	TRBV7-2	NA
TGTGCCAGCAGCCTAAACCCCTACAATGAGCAGTTCTTC	CASSLNPYNEQFF	TRBJ2-1	NA	TRBV6-5	NA
TGTGCCGTCGCGACAGGTCCCTACGAGCAGTACTTC	CAVATGPYEQYF	TRBJ2-7	NA	TRBV28	NA
TGTGCTTCTGTACAGGTTGAGACCCAGTACTTC	CASVQVETQYF	TRBJ2-5	NA	TRBV24-1	NA
TGTGCCAGTAGTATGCGGACTAGCGGGACCGATGAGCAGTTCTTC	CASSMRTSGTDEQFF	TRBJ2-1	TRBD2	TRBV19	NA
TGTGCCAGCACCCTACTCGGAGGGGTCCAAGGTGAGCAGTTCTTC	CASTLLGGVQGEQFF	TRBJ2-1	NA	TRBV7-9	NA